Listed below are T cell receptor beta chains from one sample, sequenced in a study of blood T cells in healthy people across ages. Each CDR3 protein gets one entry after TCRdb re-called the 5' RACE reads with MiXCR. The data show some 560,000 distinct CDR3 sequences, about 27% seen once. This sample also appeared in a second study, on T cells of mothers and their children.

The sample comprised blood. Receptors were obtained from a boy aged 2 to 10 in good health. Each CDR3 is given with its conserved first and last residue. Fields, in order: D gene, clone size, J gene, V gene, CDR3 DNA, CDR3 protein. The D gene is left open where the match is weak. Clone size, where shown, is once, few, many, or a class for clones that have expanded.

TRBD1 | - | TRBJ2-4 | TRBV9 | TGTGCCAGCAGCGCCCGACAGGGGCCAGCCAAAAACATTCAGTACTTC | CASSARQGPAKNIQYF
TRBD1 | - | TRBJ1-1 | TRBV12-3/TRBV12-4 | TGTGCCAGCAGCAGGACAGGGGGCCCCCACACCGAAGCTTTCTTT | CASSRTGGPHTEAFF
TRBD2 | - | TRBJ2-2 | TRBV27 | TGTGCCAGCAGTTTAATCGGACTAGCGGGGGGTTACAGGGAGCTGTTTTTT | CASSLIGLAGGYRELFF
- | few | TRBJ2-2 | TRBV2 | TGTGCCAGCAGGGACTCCGAAGTAACCGGGGAGCTGTTTTTT | CASRDSEVTGELFF
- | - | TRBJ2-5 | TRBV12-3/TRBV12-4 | TGTGCCAGCAGCCTGTCCGTGGGGGCGGTTGACTTC | CASSLSVGAVDF
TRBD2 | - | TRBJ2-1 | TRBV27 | TGTGCCAGCAGTTTGTCACTAGCGTCTTACAATGAGCAGTTCTTC | CASSLSLASYNEQFF
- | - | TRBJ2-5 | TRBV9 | TGTGCCAGCAGCGCTGGTGGGGGGTACCAAGAGACCCAGTACTTC | CASSAGGGYQETQYF
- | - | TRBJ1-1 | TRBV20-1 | TGCAGTGCCTACGGGCCGGGGGGTGAAGCTTTCTTT | CSAYGPGGEAFF
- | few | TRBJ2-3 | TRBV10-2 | TGCGCCAGCAGTGAGTCAAGGAGGGCTACGCAGTATTTT | CASSESRRATQYF
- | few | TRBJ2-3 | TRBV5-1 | TGCGCCAGCAGAGGGGAGTTGGATACGCAGTATTTT | CASRGELDTQYF
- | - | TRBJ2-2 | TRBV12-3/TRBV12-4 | TGTGCCAGCAGTCCGGGACAACGGAACACCGGGGAGCTGTTTTTT | CASSPGQRNTGELFF
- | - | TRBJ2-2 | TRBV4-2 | TGTGCCAGCAGCCAAGATAGTACTCCCAACACCAGGGAGCTGTTTTTT | CASSQDSTPNTRELFF
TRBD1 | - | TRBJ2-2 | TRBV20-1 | TGCAGTGCTAGGAGACAGGGGAGCACCGGGGAGCTGTTTTTT | CSARRQGSTGELFF
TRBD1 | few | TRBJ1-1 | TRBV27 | TGTGCCAGCCGAGGGACAGGGTGGACTGAAGCTTTCTTT | CASRGTGWTEAFF
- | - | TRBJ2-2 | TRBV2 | TGTGCCAGCAGCCCCCAGGGATCCGGGGAGCTGTTTTTT | CASSPQGSGELFF
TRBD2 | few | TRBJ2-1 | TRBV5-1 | TGCGCCAGCAGCCGGGGATCGGGGGGGTTCTACAATGAGCAGTTCTTC | CASSRGSGGFYNEQFF
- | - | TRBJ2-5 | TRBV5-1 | TGCGCCAGCAGCTTGGATGCGGAGACCCAGTACTTC | CASSLDAETQYF
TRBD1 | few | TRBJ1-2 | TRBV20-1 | TGCAGTGCTAGAGTACAGGGGGCGAATGGCTACACCTTC | CSARVQGANGYTF
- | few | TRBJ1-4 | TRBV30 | TGTGCCTGGAGTCACAAAACGTTCCGCTCTGGACTGTTTTTT | CAWSHKTFRSGLFF
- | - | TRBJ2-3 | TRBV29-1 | TGCAGCGTTGCTCCTCTTAGCACAGATACGCAGTATTTT | CSVAPLSTDTQYF
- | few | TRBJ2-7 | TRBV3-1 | TGTGCCAGCAGCCAAGCCCCTCGCCCGCGGGGACCCTACGAGCAGTACTTC | CASSQAPRPRGPYEQYF
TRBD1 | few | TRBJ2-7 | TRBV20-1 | TGCAGTGCTAGGACAGGGGTCTACGAGCAGTACTTC | CSARTGVYEQYF
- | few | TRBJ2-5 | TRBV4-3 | TGCGCCAGCAGCCAAGATGTTGGGCCAGGGAATCAAGAGACCCAGTACTTC | CASSQDVGPGNQETQYF
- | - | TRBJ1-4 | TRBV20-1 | TGCAGTGCTCCACACAAAAATGAAAAACTGTTTTTT | CSAPHKNEKLFF
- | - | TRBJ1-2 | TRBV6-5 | TGTGCCAGCAGTTACTCGACCGGGATAGGTGGCTACACCTTC | CASSYSTGIGGYTF
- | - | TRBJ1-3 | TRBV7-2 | TGTGCCAGCAAAGGGGCTGGAAACACCATATATTTT | CASKGAGNTIYF
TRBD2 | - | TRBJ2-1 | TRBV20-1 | TGCAGTGCTCTGGGACTAGCGGGAACTGAGCAGTTCTTC | CSALGLAGTEQFF
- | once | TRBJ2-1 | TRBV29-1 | TGCAGCGTGGGCTTCGGCGGAAATGAGCAGTTCTTC | CSVGFGGNEQFF
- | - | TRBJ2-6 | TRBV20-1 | TGCAGTGCTAGAGACACAGGTCGTGGGGCCAACGTCCTGACTTTC | CSARDTGRGANVLTF
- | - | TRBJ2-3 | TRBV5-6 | TGTGCCAGCAGCTTTGGGCAGACTAGCACAGATACGCAGTATTTT | CASSFGQTSTDTQYF
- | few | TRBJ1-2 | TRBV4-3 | TGCGCCAGCAGCCAAGATGGCCTATATGGCTACACCTTC | CASSQDGLYGYTF
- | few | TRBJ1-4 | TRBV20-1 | TGCAGTGCGGAATCTCTTCGGGGGTTAGGTGGAAAACTGTTTTTT | CSAESLRGLGGKLFF
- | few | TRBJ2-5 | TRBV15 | TGTGCCACCAGCAGAGATCGGCGGCACCAAGAGACCCAGTACTTC | CATSRDRRHQETQYF
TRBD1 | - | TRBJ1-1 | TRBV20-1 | TGCAGTGCTACAGACAGGGCACATGGAGAAGCTTTCTTT | CSATDRAHGEAFF
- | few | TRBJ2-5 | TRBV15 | TGTGCCACCAGGGGCTTACCGATGGAGACCCAGTACTTC | CATRGLPMETQYF